This TCR beta chain was identified during a study of blood T cell repertoires in COVID-19. Looking at the study overall: The study drew acute and convalescent COVID-19 samples from the United States, Italy and Spain.

The authors' processing: From reference gene primer amplification, estimates of nucleated cell counts were derived. The protocol was immunoSEQ multiplex PCR, while the TCRdb copy is restricted to in-frame clones and leaves out a portion. That table supplies the V and J calls and clone size; D and trimming were determined from the DNA. Of approximately 210,000 clones listed, roughly 90% are singletons. Germline CDR1 and CDR2: SNHLY and FYNNEI. V was pared by 3 bases and J by 10 bases, with 13 bases of the junction left unmatched. The CDR3 runs to 15 residues. In this sample, this clone turned up once. This clonotype originated in a woman aged 40 to 50 with acute or convalescent COVID-19. The rearrangement links TRBV2 to TRBJ2-7; 9 bases are a match to TRBD1. Sample: peripheral blood. Written as DNA, the CDR3 is TGTGCCAGCAGTGAGGTGACAGGGGGGAGGTGGGGACAGTACGTC. It codes for CASSEVTGGRWGQYV.